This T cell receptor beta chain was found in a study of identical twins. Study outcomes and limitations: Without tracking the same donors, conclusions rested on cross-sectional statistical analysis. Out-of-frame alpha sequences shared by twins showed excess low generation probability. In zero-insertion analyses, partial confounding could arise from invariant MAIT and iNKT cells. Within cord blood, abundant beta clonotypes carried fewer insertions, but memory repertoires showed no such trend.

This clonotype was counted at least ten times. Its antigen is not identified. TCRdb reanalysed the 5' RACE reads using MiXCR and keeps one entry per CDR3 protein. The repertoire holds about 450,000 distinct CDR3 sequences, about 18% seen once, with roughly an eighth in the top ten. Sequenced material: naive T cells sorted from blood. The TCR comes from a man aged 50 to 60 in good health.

The CDR3 sequence is CASSSDSQPQHF. Written as DNA, the CDR3 is TGTGCCAGCAGTTCGGACAGCCAGCCCCAGCATTTT. The genes are TRBV28 and TRBJ1-5, with D maybe TRBD1 (6 bases). This CDR3 comprises 12 residues. Germline CDR1 is MDHEN and CDR2 is SYDVKM. Deletions cut 4 bases from V and 7 bases from J, with 8 bases between.